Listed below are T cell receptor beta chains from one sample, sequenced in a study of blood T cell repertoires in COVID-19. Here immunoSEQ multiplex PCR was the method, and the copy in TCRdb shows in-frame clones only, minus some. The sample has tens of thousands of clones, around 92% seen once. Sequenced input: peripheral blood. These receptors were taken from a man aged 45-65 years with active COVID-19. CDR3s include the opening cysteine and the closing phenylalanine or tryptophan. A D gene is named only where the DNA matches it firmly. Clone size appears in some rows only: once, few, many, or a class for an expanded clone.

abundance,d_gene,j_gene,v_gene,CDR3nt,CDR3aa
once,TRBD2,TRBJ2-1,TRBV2,TGTGCCAGCAGTGAAGGGCTAGCGGGGGTTGAGCAGTTCTTC,CASSEGLAGVEQFF
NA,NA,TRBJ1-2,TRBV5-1,TGCGCCAGCAGCCCAGGGACATACGCGGATGGCTACACCTTC,CASSPGTYADGYTF
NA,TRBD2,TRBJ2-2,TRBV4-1,TGCGCCAGCAGCCAACACAATTGGGGACTAGCGGGAGCTTGGACCGGGGAGCTGTTTTTT,CASSQHNWGLAGAWTGELFF
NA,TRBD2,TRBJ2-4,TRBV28,TGTGCCAGCAGCCGGGCACGGGGCGGGAGGGCTGCGCGGTGGGCCAAAAACATTCAGTACTTC,CASSRARGGRAARWAKNIQYF
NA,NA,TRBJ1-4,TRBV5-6,TGTGCCAGCAGCCCGGTTAGTGCAACTAATGAAAAACTGTTTTTT,CASSPVSATNEKLFF
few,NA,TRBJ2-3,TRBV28,TGTGCCAGCAGTTCCGGACTGCCCTTCACAGATACGCAGTATTTT,CASSSGLPFTDTQYF
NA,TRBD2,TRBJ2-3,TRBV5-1,TGCGCCAGCAGCTTGGGAGCGGGAGAGGATACGCAGTATTTT,CASSLGAGEDTQYF
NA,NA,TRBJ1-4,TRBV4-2,TGTGCCAGCAGCCAAGGGACAGTACTTGCAACTAATGAAAAACTGTTTTTT,CASSQGTVLATNEKLFF
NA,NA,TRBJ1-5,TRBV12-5,TGTGCTAGTGGTTCCCAAAATCAGCCCCAGCATTTT,CASGSQNQPQHF
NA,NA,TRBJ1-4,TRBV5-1,TGCGCCAGCAGATACCAGGGGAGTTCAGATGAAAAACTGTTTTTT,CASRYQGSSDEKLFF
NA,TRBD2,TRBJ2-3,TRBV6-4,TGTGCCAGCAGCCCGGGACTAGCGGGAGATACGCAGTATTTT,CASSPGLAGDTQYF
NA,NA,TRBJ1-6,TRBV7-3,TGTGCCAGCAGCTTTCTTGGGGCAGGCAATAATTCACCCCTCCACTTT,CASSFLGAGNNSPLHF
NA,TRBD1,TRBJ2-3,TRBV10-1,TGCGCCAGCAGCGAAGGGACAGGGATAGATACGCAGTATTTT,CASSEGTGIDTQYF
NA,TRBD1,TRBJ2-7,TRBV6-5,TGTGCCAGTACCAAAGACACAGGGGGCTACGAGCAGTACTTC,CASTKDTGGYEQYF
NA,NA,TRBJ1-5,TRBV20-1,TGCAGTGCTAGTTTCGGGGATCAGCCCCAGCATTTT,CSASFGDQPQHF
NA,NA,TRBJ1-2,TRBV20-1,TGCAGTGCTAGAGTCCGCTATGGCTACACCTTC,CSARVRYGYTF
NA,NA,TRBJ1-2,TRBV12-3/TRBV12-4,TGTACCAGCAGCCGAGGGAATAACTATGGCTACACCTTC,CTSSRGNNYGYTF
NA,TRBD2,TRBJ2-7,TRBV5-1,TGCGCCAGCAGCTCCGGACTAGCGGGCTACGAGCAGTACTTC,CASSSGLAGYEQYF
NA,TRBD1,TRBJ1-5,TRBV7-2,TGTGCCAGCAGCCCGACAGGGGACCGCAATCAGCCCCAGCATTTT,CASSPTGDRNQPQHF
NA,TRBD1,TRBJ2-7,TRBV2,TGTGCCAGCAGTGAGGGTCAGGGGGCATCCTACGAGCAGTACTTC,CASSEGQGASYEQYF
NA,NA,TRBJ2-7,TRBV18,TGTGCCAGCTCACAAAGTCAAGCCCCGGCGGGCAATGAGCAGTACTTC,CASSQSQAPAGNEQYF
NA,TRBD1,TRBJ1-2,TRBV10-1,TGCGCCAGCAGGGCCCAGACAGGGGGCGATGGCTACACCTTC,CASRAQTGGDGYTF
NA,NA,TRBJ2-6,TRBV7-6,TGTGCCAGCAGCTTTCAGCAGGGTTCTGGGGCCAACGTCCTGACTTTC,CASSFQQGSGANVLTF
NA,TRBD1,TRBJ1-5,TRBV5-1,TGCGCCAGCAGCTTATCGGGACAGGGGAATCAGCCCCAGCATTTT,CASSLSGQGNQPQHF
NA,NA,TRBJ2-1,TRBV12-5,TGTGCTAGTGGTTTGGCTCCTTCAGCGAGCTCCTACAATGAGCAGTTCTTC,CASGLAPSASSYNEQFF
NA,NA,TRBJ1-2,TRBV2,TGTGCCAGCAGCCCTTGGACTTTAGACCTTACCCTTTATGGCTACACCTTC,CASSPWTLDLTLYGYTF
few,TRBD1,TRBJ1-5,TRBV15,TGTGCCACCAGGCGCAACAGGGGGAATCAGCCCCAGCATTTT,CATRRNRGNQPQHF
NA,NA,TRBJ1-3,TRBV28,TGTGCCAGCAGTTTGAGTATGGGCCTCTCTGGAAACACCATATATTTT,CASSLSMGLSGNTIYF
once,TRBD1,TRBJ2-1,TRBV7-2,TGTGCCAGCAGCTTAGATGTCAGGGACAGTTCCTACAATGAGCAGTTCTTC,CASSLDVRDSSYNEQFF
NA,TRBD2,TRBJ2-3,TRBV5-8,TGTGCCAGCAGCTTGGCTAGCGGGAGGTCAGATTTCACAGATACGCAGTATTTT,CASSLASGRSDFTDTQYF
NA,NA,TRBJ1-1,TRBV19,TGTGCCAGTAATCAGCTCTGGGTGGACAGTCGTCGTGAAGCTTTCTTT,CASNQLWVDSRREAFF
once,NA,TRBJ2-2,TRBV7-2,TGTGCCAGCAGCTTAGTCGAGGTTAACACCGGGGAGCTGTTTTTT,CASSLVEVNTGELFF
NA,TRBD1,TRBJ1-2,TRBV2,TGTGCCAGCAGTCCCACAGGGGAGGTTTATGGCTACACCTTC,CASSPTGEVYGYTF
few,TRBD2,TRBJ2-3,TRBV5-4,TGTGCCAGCAGTATAGCGGGAGGTATGGCAGATACGCAGTATTTT,CASSIAGGMADTQYF
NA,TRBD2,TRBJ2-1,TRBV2,TGTGCCAGCAGACGGACTAGCGCCGACGGGGAGCAGTTCTTC,CASRRTSADGEQFF
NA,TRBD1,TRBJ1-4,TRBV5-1,TGCGCCAGCAGCCCAATGACAGGGGGCAGTGAAAAACTGTTTTTT,CASSPMTGGSEKLFF
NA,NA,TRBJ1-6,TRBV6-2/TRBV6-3,TGTGCCAGCAGTTACGCAGGGTGGAATTCACCCCTCCACTTT,CASSYAGWNSPLHF
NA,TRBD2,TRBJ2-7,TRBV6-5,TGTGCCAGCACAAGCGGGAGTTCTTACGAGCAGTACTTC,CASTSGSSYEQYF
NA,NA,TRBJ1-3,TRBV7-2,TGTGCCAGCGGCCCCACGGGGAGTTACGGAAACACCATATATTTT,CASGPTGSYGNTIYF
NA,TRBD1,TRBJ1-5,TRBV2,TGTGCCAGCAGTGAACAGGATTCAGGGGGCGGTCAGCCCCAGCATTTT,CASSEQDSGGGQPQHF
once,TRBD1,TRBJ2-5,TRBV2,TGTGCCAGCGGGGGACAGGGGAGAGAGACCCAGTACTTC,CASGGQGRETQYF
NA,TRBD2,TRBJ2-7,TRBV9,TGTGCCAGCAGCGTAGGGGGGACTAACTACGAGCAGTACTTC,CASSVGGTNYEQYF
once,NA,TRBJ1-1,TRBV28,TGTGCCAGCAGTTTAGATCAGGGTCGGACTGAAGCTTTCTTT,CASSLDQGRTEAFF
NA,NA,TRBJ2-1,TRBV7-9,TGTGCCAGCAGCTTAGCGGAGGGGTTGGGCGATGAGCAGTTCTTC,CASSLAEGLGDEQFF
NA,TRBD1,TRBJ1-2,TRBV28,TGTGCCAGCAGTTTATTCGTGGGACAGACGGGCTACACCTTC,CASSLFVGQTGYTF
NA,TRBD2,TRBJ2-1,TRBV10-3,TGTGCCACACTAGCGACCAATGAGCAGTTCTTC,CATLATNEQFF
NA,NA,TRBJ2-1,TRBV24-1,TGTGCCACCAGTGACTCACTCGGGCGGGGTAGCGTGAGCTACAATGAGCAGTTCTTC,CATSDSLGRGSVSYNEQFF
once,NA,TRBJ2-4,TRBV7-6,TGTGCCAGCAGCTTATCCCAGGGGCAGGGGAACATTCAGTACTTC,CASSLSQGQGNIQYF
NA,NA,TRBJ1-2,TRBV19,TGTGCCAGTAGTATTTCCGGGACTCCCTATGGCTACACCTTC,CASSISGTPYGYTF
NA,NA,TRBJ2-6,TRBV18,TGTGCCAGCTCGGGTTGGACTTCTGGGGCCAACGTCCTGACTTTC,CASSGWTSGANVLTF
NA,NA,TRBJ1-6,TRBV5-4,TGTGCCAGCAGGTCAGCGATCGGAGGGGATAATTCACCCCTCCACTTT,CASRSAIGGDNSPLHF
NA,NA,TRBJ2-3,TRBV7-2,TGTGCCAGCAGCCCGACCGGGACAAACACAGATACGCAGTATTTT,CASSPTGTNTDTQYF